This entry lists 18 T cell receptor beta chains sequenced from one sample in a study of vaccination effects on CD4 cells after COVID-19. Ahead of sequencing, the ViraFEST assay grew antigen-specific CD4+ T cells using viral peptide pools. Cultured cells yielded isolated CD4+ T cells after 10 days. Infection dated between March and December 2020, before the Alpha, Beta and Delta variants reached the United States. Only in-frame clones appear in the TCRdb table, and some are missing; sequencing was by immunoSEQ multiplex PCR. The repertoire has 35,000 to 45,000 clones, about two thirds of them found once; the top ten carry roughly 30%. Their antigens are not known. The sample consisted of CD4+ T cells from PBMCs cultured with a peptide pool, taken before COVID-19 vaccination. The origin of the receptors is a human donor who had a prior SARS-CoV-2 infection.

This sequence joins TRBV9 and TRBJ2-5, with TRBD1 matching 11 bases. The CDR3 contains 16 residues. The V and J ends lost 0 bases and 2 bases, in that order; junction bases with no gene match: 3. CDR1 and CDR2 (germline): SGDLS, YYNGEE. The CDR3 region is CASSVGTGGSQETQYF. The CDR3 bases are TGTGCCAGCAGCGTAGGGACAGGGGGCTCTCAAGAGACCCAGTACTTC.

CDR3 nucleotide sequence: TGCGCCAGCAGCTGGGGGACAGGATACGAGCAGTACTTC. Translation gives CASSWGTGYEQYF. The chain is built from TRBV5-1 and TRBJ2-7; TRBD1 matches at 8 bases. Germline lookup yields CDR1 SGHRS and CDR2 YFSETQ. The CDR3 has 13 amino acids. After removal of 3 bases from V and 4 bases from J, the junction contained 3 bases not matched to a gene.

The J gene is TRBJ1-1, the V gene TRBV28, with D uncertain. Germline V gene lookup returns CDR1 MDHEN and CDR2 SYDVKM. V was cut by 6 bases and J by 0 bases, with 20 bases left in between. The CDR3 runs to 17 residues. The CDR3 reads CASSHASTISLNTEAFF. CDR3 in DNA: TGTGCCAGCAGCCACGCTTCTACTATCTCCTTGAACACTGAAGCTTTCTTT.

The V and J genes are TRBV2 and TRBJ1-1; the D is unclear. Germline V CDR1 and CDR2: SNHLY, FYNNEI. This CDR3 has 13 amino acids. V was trimmed by 5 bases and J by 1 base, leaving 8 bases between them. The CDR3 spells CASSRSRNTEAFF. CDR3 DNA: TGTGCCAGCAGTCGAAGCAGGAACACTGAAGCTTTCTTT.

The J gene is TRBJ2-2, the V gene TRBV6-1; 7 bases match TRBD1. V shed 4 bases, J shed 0 bases, and the junction held 11 bases outside the gene matches. The CDR3 covers 18 residues. The germline CDR1 and CDR2 sequences are MNHNS and SASEGT. CDR3 nucleotide sequence: TGTGCCAGCAGTGTCGCGGCAACAGGGGCAGCGAACACCGGGGAGCTGTTTTTT. Its translation is CASSVAATGAANTGELFF.

This clone was observed a single time. J is TRBJ1-4 and V is TRBV5-1; no clear D. V was shortened by 1 base and J by 2 bases, with 9 bases between the two germline ends. This CDR3 is built from 15 residues. Germline V gene sequence: CDR1 SGHRS, CDR2 YFSETQ. The CDR3 DNA is TGCGCCAGCAGCTTGCCCACCGGGACTAATGAAAAACTGTTTTTT. Translated, it gives CASSLPTGTNEKLFF.

The chain recombines TRBV28 with TRBJ1-2; the D gene is possibly TRBD1 (5 bases). This CDR3 comprises 14 residues. From germline, CDR1 is MDHEN and CDR2 SYDVKM. Between the trimmed V and J ends, which lost 2 bases and 0 bases, there was a span of 7 bases. In nucleotides, the CDR3 is TGTGCCAGCAGTTTAGGGGCAACTAACTATGGCTACACCTTC. Protein: CASSLGATNYGYTF.

The rearrangement uses TRBV30 and TRBJ2-1, with TRBD2 matching over 15 bases. Germline trimming cut 2 bases from V and 5 bases from J; bases unmatched to any gene: 10. The CDR3 consists of 18 residues. Germline CDR1 GTSNPN, CDR2 SVGIG (reference sequence). CDR3 protein: CAWSSTRTSGGANNEQFF. The CDR3 region has the DNA TGTGCCTGGAGTTCAACAAGGACTAGCGGGGGGGCGAACAATGAGCAGTTCTTC. Full variable domain (outside the CDR3, taken from reference TRBV30 and TRBJ2-1): SQTIHQWPATLVQPVGSPLSLECTVEGTSNPNLYWYRQAAGRGLQLLFYSVGIGQISSEVPQNLSASRPQDRQFILSSKKLLLSDSGFYLCAWSSTRTSGGANNEQFFGPGTRLTVL.

The V call is TRBV5-1, the J call TRBJ2-5; D call uncertain. V was pared by 6 bases and J by 5 bases, with 14 bases between. Germline V gives CDR1 SGHRS, CDR2 YFSETQ. The CDR3 runs 13 residues. The CDR3 DNA reads TGCGCCAGCAACCCTTCTGGCGGTGAGACCCAGTACTTC. It codes for CASNPSGGETQYF.

The V call is TRBV3-1 (or the pseudogene TRBV3-2), the J call TRBJ2-5; 9 nucleotides align to TRBD2. CDR1 LGHDT and CDR2 YNNKEL come from the germline V gene (reference sequence). CDR3 length equals 20 residues. Trimming removed 1 base from V and 1 base from J; junction bases left unmatched: 16. The CDR3 region is CASSQVRPTRAGGPQETQYF. The CDR3 DNA reads TGTGCCAGCAGCCAAGTAAGGCCAACGAGAGCGGGGGGACCCCAAGAGACCCAGTACTTC.

The chain uses TRBV13 and TRBJ2-1, with D uncertain. The CDR3 is 11 amino acids. Trimming removed 4 bases at V and 3 bases at J, with 1 base between. Germline V gene sequence: CDR1 PRHDT, CDR2 FYEKMQ (reference sequence). CDR3 nucleotides: TGTGCCAGCAGCTACTACAATGAGCAGTTCTTC. Translating it yields CASSYYNEQFF. Drawing the rest from reference TRBV13 and TRBJ2-1, the complete variable domain is AAGVIQSPRHLIKEKRETATLKCYPIPRHDTVYWYQQGPGQDPQFLISFYEKMQSDKGSIPDRFSAQQFSDYHSELNMSSLELGDSALYFCASSYYNEQFFGPGTRLTVL.

This clone was found a few times. The rearrangement uses TRBV9 and TRBJ2-1; 13 bases align to TRBD2. Trimming took 4 bases from V and 5 from J; bases not matched to a gene: 6. The germline V gene has CDR1 SGDLS and CDR2 YYNGEE. The CDR3 length is 16 residues. The CDR3 DNA follows: TGTGCCAGCAGCCGAGTGGGGACTAGCGGGGACAATGAGCAGTTCTTC. Its protein is CASSRVGTSGDNEQFF.

The chain links TRBV5-5 to TRBJ1-4; D gene ambiguous. This CDR3 comprises 16 residues. Germline V gene lookup returns CDR1 SGHKS and CDR2 YYEKEE (reference sequence). V dropped 4 bases and J dropped 5 bases, with 18 bases sitting between them. CDR3 DNA sequence: TGTGCCAGCAGCGATCTTCTGATGGGCGGGAATGAAAAACTGTTTTTT. Its protein product is CASSDLLMGGNEKLFF.

This clone has just a few counts. The V and J genes are TRBV4-1 and TRBJ2-7; 7 nucleotides agree with TRBD1. The V segment lost 11 bases and the J segment 6 bases; nucleotides outside the gene matches: 16. CDR3 size: 14 residues. Germline assignment: CDR1 MGHRA and CDR2 YSYEKL. The CDR3 DNA reads TGCGCCGGTCACCTAGCCGGGACAGTCGGCGAGCAGTACTTC. Translating gives CAGHLAGTVGEQYF.

This rearrangement joins TRBV5-6 to TRBJ2-7; D is unclear. This CDR3 has 19 amino acids. Germline CDR1 SGHDT, CDR2 YYEEEE. V was clipped by 1 base and J by 0 bases, with 23 bases between them. CDR3 in amino acids: CASSLTLSTHYGYSYEQYF. The CDR3 DNA reads TGTGCCAGCAGCTTGACGTTAAGTACCCATTACGGGTACTCCTACGAGCAGTACTTC.

This clone was counted between two and nine times. This chain joins TRBV4-2 and TRBJ2-2, with D perhaps assigned TRBD1 or TRBD2 (5 bases each). V gave up 1 base and J gave up 4 bases, with 7 bases separating them. CDR1 is LGHNA and CDR2 is YNFKEQ in the germline V gene. The CDR3 extends over 14 amino acids. For the CDR3, the DNA is TGTGCCAGCAGCCAAGTGGGGGTCACCGGGGAGCTGTTTTTT. Its protein product is CASSQVGVTGELFF.

This clone appeared a single time. This chain connects TRBV11-1 to TRBJ2-5; possible D gene TRBD2, 6 bases. The CDR3 runs 13 residues. CDR1 and CDR2 from the germline V gene are SGHAT and FQDESV (reference sequence). Between the trimmed V and J ends, which lost 10 bases and 0 bases, there was a span of 12 bases. Here the CDR3 reads CATGGVDQETQYF. CDR3 in DNA: TGTGCCACAGGCGGGGTAGACCAAGAGACCCAGTACTTC.

The genes are TRBV9 and TRBJ2-2, with TRBD2 identical over 14 bases. The CDR3 has 15 amino acids. With 5 bases clipped from V and 6 bases from J, the junction kept 3 bases outside the gene matches. CDR1 and CDR2 from the germline V gene are SGDLS and YYNGEE. Written as DNA, the CDR3 is TGTGCCAGCAGTGTGGGACTAGCGGGAGCCGGGGAGCTGTTTTTT. It is translated as CASSVGLAGAGELFF.